Presented here are 22 T cell receptor beta chains from one specimen sequenced in a study of blood T cell repertoires in COVID-19. Assay used: immunoSEQ multiplex PCR; TCRdb lists only in-frame clones, some missing. The table records over 350,000 clones, roughly 88% of them present only once. Material for sequencing was PBMCs or T cells enriched from blood (not recorded which). These receptors were obtained from a woman aged 25 to 39 with acute COVID-19.

This clone was found once. V is TRBV6-1 and J is TRBJ1-6; 7 positions agree with TRBD1. V gave up 4 bases and J gave up 12 bases; unmatched junction bases: 6. This CDR3 spans 13 amino acids. The germline CDR1 and CDR2 sequences are MNHNS and SASEGT. The DNA of the CDR3 is TGTGCCAGCAGTGCATACAGGGGTCAACCCCTCCACTTT. Its protein product is CASSAYRGQPLHF.

This clone came up once. CDR3 in amino acids: CASRDRPNFYEQYF. The CDR3 DNA sequence: TGTGCCAGTCGGGACAGACCGAACTTCTACGAGCAGTACTTC. The chain uses TRBV19 and TRBJ2-7; 7 bases align to TRBD1. This CDR3 spans 14 amino acids. Trimming at V came to 8 bases and at J to 3 bases, leaving 10 bases not matched to a gene. CDR1 is LNHDA, CDR2 SQIVND, per germline (reference sequence).

This clone was counted once. The rearrangement uses TRBV5-8 and TRBJ2-7; 8 nucleotides line up with TRBD1. Germline trimming cut 4 bases from V and 6 bases from J; bases unmatched to any gene: 6. Per the germline V gene, CDR1 is SGHTS and CDR2 is YDEGEE. The CDR3 runs to 13 residues. CDR3 nucleotide sequence: TGTGCCAGCAGCCATGAGGACAGGGCCGAGCAGTACTTC. Translated, it gives CASSHEDRAEQYF.

CDR3 in amino acids: CASSATKRELFF. The CDR3 DNA is TGTGCCAGCAGCGCTACTAAGCGGGAGCTGTTTTTT. V and J are TRBV9 and TRBJ2-2; D remains ambiguous. Deletions cut 3 bases from V and 9 bases from J, with 9 bases between. The germline V gene encodes CDR1 SGDLS and CDR2 YYNGEE. This CDR3 contains 12 residues.

This rearrangement joins TRBV5-1 to TRBJ2-3, with D unclear. The CDR3 runs to 15 residues. The germline V and J ends were trimmed by 0 bases and 2 bases, with 10 bases remaining between them. Germline-derived CDR1 and CDR2 are SGHRS and YFSETQ. CDR3 nucleotide sequence: TGCGCCAGCAGCTTGGCGTCTGGGCCCACAGATACGCAGTATTTT. It translates to CASSLASGPTDTQYF.

The rearrangement links TRBV15 to TRBJ1-6; D remains unclear. This CDR3 has 14 residues. The germline V gene encodes CDR1 LNHNV and CDR2 YYDKDF (reference sequence). The V end lost 0 bases, the J end lost 7 bases, and 7 bases lay between the germline ends. CDR3 loop: CATSREDGNSPLHF. The CDR3 DNA reads as TGTGCCACCAGCAGAGAAGATGGCAATTCACCCCTCCACTTT. The variable domain in full, with the rest retrieved from reference TRBV15 and TRBJ1-6, is DAMVIQNPRYQVTQFGKPVTLSCSQTLNHNVMYWYQQKSSQAPKLLFHYYDKDFNNEADTPDNFQSRRPNTSFCFLDIRSPGLGDTAMYLCATSREDGNSPLHFGNGTRLTVT.

This chain connects TRBV5-1 to TRBJ1-6; D might be TRBD1 (5 bases). CDR3 size: 17 residues. Deletions cut 3 bases from V and 1 base from J, with 14 bases between. Germline lookup yields CDR1 SGHRS and CDR2 YFSETQ. The CDR3 bases are TGCGCCAGCAGCTGGACATCAGGTGGATCCTATAATTCACCCCTCCACTTT. It translates to CASSWTSGGSYNSPLHF.

This rearrangement joins TRBV5-1 to TRBJ2-7; D might be TRBD2 (5 bases). Per the germline V gene, CDR1 is SGHRS and CDR2 is YFSETQ. The CDR3 sequence is 17 residues long. Between the trimmed V and J ends, which lost 7 bases and 1 base, there was a span of 24 bases. CDR3 sequence (DNA): TGCGCCAGCTCTCTAATCCACCGCGGACGGACTTCCTACGAGCAGTACTTC. This codes for CASSLIHRGRTSYEQYF.

The chain has TRBV27 and TRBJ1-6, with TRBD1 matching over 10 bases. The CDR3 runs 18 residues. CDR1 is MNHEY and CDR2 is SMNVEV in the germline V gene (reference sequence). Unmatched junction bases numbered 11, after V lost 5 bases and J lost 4 bases. CDR3 bases: TGTGCCAGCAGTCTTAATTTGGGACAGGGGAGGTATAATTCACCCCTCCACTTT. Encoded protein: CASSLNLGQGRYNSPLHF.

This clone appeared a single time. V is TRBV9 and J is TRBJ1-2; 10 bases align to TRBD1. J was trimmed by 7 bases and V by 0 bases; bases with no gene match: 9. In germline, CDR1 is SGDLS, CDR2 YYNGEE. There are 16 residues in the CDR3. This chain's CDR3 is CASSVAPGTGEGGYTF. DNA of the CDR3: TGTGCCAGCAGCGTAGCGCCCGGGACAGGGGAGGGTGGCTACACCTTC.

This clone has a single count. This chain joins TRBV5-1 and TRBJ1-2; D is undetermined. The CDR3 runs 14 residues. The germline gives CDR1 SGHRS, CDR2 YFSETQ. V shed 0 bases and J shed 4 bases, with 10 bases lying between them. CDR3 sequence: CASSLEAQSYGYTF. For the CDR3, the DNA is TGCGCCAGCAGCTTGGAGGCACAGAGCTATGGCTACACCTTC.

On this clone itself: The same CDR3 is also encoded by other DNA sequences in this sample. This chain joins TRBV7-9 and TRBJ2-3; maybe TRBD2 (6 bases). V was pared by 6 bases and J by 2 bases, with 12 bases between. CDR3 length equals 14 residues. Germline V CDR1 and CDR2: SEHNR, FQNEAQ (reference sequence). CDR3 residues: CASSLRGNTDTQYF. The CDR3, as DNA: TGTGCCAGCAGTTTACGGGGGAACACAGATACGCAGTATTTT.

The rearrangement links TRBV13 to TRBJ2-2, with 9 nucleotides matching TRBD2. The CDR3 covers 15 residues. CDR1 is PRHDT and CDR2 is FYEKMQ in the germline V gene (reference sequence). The junction had 0 bases not matched to a gene; V was cut back by 3 bases and J by 1 base. CDR3 in amino acids: CASSLRGGNTGELFF. For the CDR3, the DNA is TGTGCCAGCAGCTTGCGGGGGGGGAACACCGGGGAGCTGTTTTTT.

DNA of the CDR3: TGTGCCACCAGTGATTTGCAAGGGGGGGACCGTGAAAAACTGTTTTTT. It codes for CATSDLQGGDREKLFF. The chain is built from TRBV24-1 and TRBJ1-4; possibly TRBD1 for D (6 bases). The CDR3 is 16 amino acids. The V end was cut by 0 bases, the J end by 7 bases, with 14 bases between. Germline-derived CDR1 and CDR2 are KGHDR and SFDVKD.

A word on this clone: Other nucleotide sequences from this sample produce the same CDR3. This sequence joins TRBV18 and TRBJ1-1, with D maybe TRBD1 (5 bases). This CDR3 spans 13 amino acids. Germline values: CDR1 KGHSH, CDR2 LQKENI. V was pared by 6 bases and J by 1 base, with 9 bases between. The CDR3 here is CASSPTGNTEAFF. For the CDR3, the DNA is TGTGCCAGCTCCCCCACAGGGAACACTGAAGCTTTCTTT.

This chain uses TRBV7-3 with TRBJ1-1, with D possibly being TRBD1 (6 bases). The CDR3 has 13 amino acids. Trimming stripped 5 bases from V and 6 bases from J, with 13 bases between. The germline V gene has CDR1 SGHTA and CDR2 FQGTGA. In nucleotides, the CDR3 is TGTGCCAGCAGCGCATCTGGACAGTCTGAAGCTTTCTTT. Amino acid sequence: CASSASGQSEAFF.

This clone was recorded once. V gene TRBV7-7 combines with J gene TRBJ2-3; 14 bases agree with TRBD2. The CDR3 runs 18 residues. V shed 5 bases, J shed 4 bases, and the junction held 11 bases outside the gene matches. Per germline, CDR1 SSHAT and CDR2 FNYEAQ (reference sequence). CDR3 sequence (DNA): TGTGCCAGCAGCCTGGGACTAGCGGGGGCCTCCCCGTCAGATACGCAGTATTTT. It specifies CASSLGLAGASPSDTQYF.

The gene calls are TRBV19 and TRBJ1-5; the D is unclear. The germline gives CDR1 LNHDA, CDR2 SQIVND (reference sequence). The CDR3 has 12 residues. V lost 7 bases, J lost 5 bases, and 9 bases lay in between. This CDR3 reads CASTHDYQPQHF. The CDR3, as DNA: TGTGCCAGTACCCATGACTATCAGCCCCAGCATTTT.

The J gene is TRBJ1-1, the V gene TRBV10-2; the D is unclear. Germline CDR1 is WSHSY and CDR2 is SAAADI. The CDR3 sequence is 12 residues long. Trimming took off 2 bases at V and 8 bases at J, with 9 bases between the two ends. Here the CDR3 reads CASSEVAVEAFF. Written as DNA, the CDR3 is TGCGCCAGCAGTGAGGTGGCGGTAGAAGCTTTCTTT.

The gene calls are TRBV15 and TRBJ2-1, with D possibly being TRBD2 (5 bases). Germline CDR1 is LNHNV and CDR2 is YYDKDF (reference sequence). Trimming shortened V by 0 bases and J by 9 bases, and 12 bases separated the two germline ends. This CDR3 has 14 amino acids. CDR3 loop: CATSRDPGIGEQFF. The CDR3, as DNA: TGTGCCACCAGCAGAGATCCCGGGATTGGTGAGCAGTTCTTC.

The rearrangement joins TRBV24-1 to TRBJ2-1; 8 bases match TRBD2. The CDR3 runs to 16 residues. Germline trimming cut 2 bases from V and 4 bases from J; bases unmatched to any gene: 6. Germline loops: CDR1 KGHDR, CDR2 SFDVKD. CDR3: CATSDWRGALYNEQFF. CDR3 DNA: TGTGCCACCAGTGATTGGCGGGGGGCGCTGTACAATGAGCAGTTCTTC.

The chain employs TRBV13 and TRBJ1-4, with D tentatively TRBD1 (5 bases). Trimming took off 0 bases at V and 3 bases at J, with 5 bases between the two ends. CDR1 is PRHDT, CDR2 FYEKMQ, per germline (reference sequence). This CDR3 is built from 14 residues. CDR3 DNA: TGTGCCAGCAGCTTAGGGACAGCTAATGAAAAACTGTTTTTT. As protein: CASSLGTANEKLFF.